These 3 T cell receptor beta chains were all obtained from the same sample, sequenced in a study of a mutant IDH1 vaccine in newly diagnosed glioma. Time point indicated: week 23, last vaccination. It was 300 ug of mutant IDH1 20-mer peptide that made up each vaccine dose, given with topical imiquimod. Some clones are missing from TCRdb's copy, which holds only in-frame ones; the method was immunoSEQ multiplex PCR. The table includes 60,000 to 85,000 clones, 85% to 90% detected once. Their recognized antigens are unknown. The specimen comprised PBMCs, sampled from a glioma patient whose treatment included an IDH1 peptide vaccine. These receptors originate from a woman aged 45-60 years with glioma.

The chain links TRBV10-1 to TRBJ2-1; 8 nucleotides align to TRBD2. Trimming took 4 bases from V and 7 from J; bases not matched to a gene: 6. Germline-derived CDR1 and CDR2 are WNHNN and SYGVQD (reference sequence). The CDR3 contains 14 residues. The CDR3 nucleotides read TGCGCCAGCAGTGCTCAGTTAGCGGGGAATGAGCAGTTCTTC. Its translation: CASSAQLAGNEQFF.

This clone occurred once. The gene calls are TRBV6-1 and TRBJ2-7; 7 bases align to TRBD2. Per germline, CDR1 MNHNS and CDR2 SASEGT. Trimming took 1 base from V and 2 from J; bases not matched to a gene: 5. The CDR3 loop spans 15 amino acids. CDR3 in amino acids: CASSEGGGATYEQYF. The CDR3 DNA sequence: TGTGCCAGCAGTGAAGGGGGGGGAGCTACCTACGAGCAGTACTTC.

A few counts support this clone. Other DNA sequences in this sample translate to the same CDR3. The chain uses TRBV10-3 and TRBJ2-5; D remains ambiguous. The V gene's germline CDR1 is ENHRY and CDR2 SYGVKD. The CDR3 consists of 12 residues. V was cut by 2 bases and J by 2 bases, with 3 bases left in between. The CDR3 DNA is TGTGCCATCAGTGAGCAGCAAGAGACCCAGTACTTC. This gives the protein CAISEQQETQYF.